This TCR beta chain was captured by sequencing in a study of blood T cell repertoires in COVID-19. Study-level background: Both acute and convalescent COVID-19 samples were obtained from the United States, Italy and Spain.

TCRdb's copy holds only in-frame clones and misses some; the assay was immunoSEQ multiplex PCR. The data show 200,000 to 250,000 clones, approximately 83% seen once. The sample consisted of peripheral blood. This TCR derives from a woman aged 50 to 60 with acute or convalescent COVID-19.

The chain's CDR3 is CASSLDGGAAFF. For the CDR3, the DNA is TGTGCCAGCAGTTTAGATGGGGGGGCGGCTTTCTTT. This rearrangement joins TRBV12-3 or TRBV12-4 to TRBJ1-1; possibly TRBD1 for D (6 bases). Trimming shortened V by 1 base and J by 11 bases, and 11 bases separated the two germline ends. This CDR3 is 12 amino acids long.